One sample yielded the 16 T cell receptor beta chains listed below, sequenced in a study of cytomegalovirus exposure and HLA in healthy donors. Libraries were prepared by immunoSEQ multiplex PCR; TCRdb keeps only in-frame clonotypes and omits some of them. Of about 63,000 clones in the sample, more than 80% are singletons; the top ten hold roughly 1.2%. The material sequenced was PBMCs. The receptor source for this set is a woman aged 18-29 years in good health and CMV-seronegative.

CDR3 coding DNA: TGTGCCAGCGAATCAGGGGGTCGCTACGAGCAGTACTTC. As protein: CASESGGRYEQYF. The genes are TRBV6-1 and TRBJ2-7, with TRBD1 matching 7 bases. Germline CDR1 is MNHNS and CDR2 is SASEGT. V trimming: 8 bases; J trimming: 3 bases; junction bases outside the gene matches: 7. The CDR3 covers 13 residues.

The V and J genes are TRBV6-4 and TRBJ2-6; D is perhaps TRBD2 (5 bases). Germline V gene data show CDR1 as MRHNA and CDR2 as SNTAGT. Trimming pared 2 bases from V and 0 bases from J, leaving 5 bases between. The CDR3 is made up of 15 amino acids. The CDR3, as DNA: TGTGCCAGCAGTGACACTAGCTCTGGGGCCAACGTCCTGACTTTC. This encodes CASSDTSSGANVLTF.

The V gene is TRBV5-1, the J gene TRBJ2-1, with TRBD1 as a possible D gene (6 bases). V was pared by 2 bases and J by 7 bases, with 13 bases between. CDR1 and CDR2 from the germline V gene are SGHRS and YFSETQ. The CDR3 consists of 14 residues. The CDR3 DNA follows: TGCGCCAGCAGCTTACGGGCCCAGGGGAATGAGCAGTTCTTC. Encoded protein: CASSLRAQGNEQFF.

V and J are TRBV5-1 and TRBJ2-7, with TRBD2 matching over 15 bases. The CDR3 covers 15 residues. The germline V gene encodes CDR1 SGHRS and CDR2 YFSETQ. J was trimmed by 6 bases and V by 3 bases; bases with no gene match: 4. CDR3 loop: CASSSGLAGGSEQYF. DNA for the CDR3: TGCGCCAGCAGCTCGGGACTAGCGGGAGGTAGCGAGCAGTACTTC. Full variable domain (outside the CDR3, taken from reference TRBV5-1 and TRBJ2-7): KAGVTQTPRYLIKTRGQQVTLSCSPISGHRSVSWYQQTPGQGLQFLFEYFSETQRNKGNFPGRFSGRQFSNSRSEMNVSTLELGDSALYLCASSSGLAGGSEQYFGPGTRLTVT.

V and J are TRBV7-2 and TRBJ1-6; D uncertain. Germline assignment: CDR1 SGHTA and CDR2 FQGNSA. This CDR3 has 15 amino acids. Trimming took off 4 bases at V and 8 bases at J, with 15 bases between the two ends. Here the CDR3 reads CASSSLGVTDSPLHF. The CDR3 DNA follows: TGTGCCAGCAGCTCACTCGGGGTGACGGATTCACCCCTCCACTTT.

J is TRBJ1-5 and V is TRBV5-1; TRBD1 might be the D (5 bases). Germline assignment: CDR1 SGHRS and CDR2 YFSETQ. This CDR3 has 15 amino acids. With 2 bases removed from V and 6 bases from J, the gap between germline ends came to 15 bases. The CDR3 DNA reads TGCGCCAGCAGCTTTACGGGGGTAGATGGTCAGCCCCAGCATTTT. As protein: CASSFTGVDGQPQHF.

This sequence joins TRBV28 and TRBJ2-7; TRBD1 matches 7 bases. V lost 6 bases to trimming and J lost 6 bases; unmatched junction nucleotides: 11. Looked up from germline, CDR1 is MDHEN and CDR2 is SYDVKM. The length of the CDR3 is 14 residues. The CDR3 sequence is CASRAPGTDLEQYF. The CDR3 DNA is TGTGCCAGCAGAGCCCCCGGGACAGATCTCGAGCAGTACTTC. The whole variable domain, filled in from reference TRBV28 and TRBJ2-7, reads DVKVTQSSRYLVKRTGEKVFLECVQDMDHENMFWYRQDPGLGLRLIYFSYDVKMKEKGDIPEGYSVSREKKERFSLILESASTNQTSMYLCASRAPGTDLEQYFGPGTRLTVT.

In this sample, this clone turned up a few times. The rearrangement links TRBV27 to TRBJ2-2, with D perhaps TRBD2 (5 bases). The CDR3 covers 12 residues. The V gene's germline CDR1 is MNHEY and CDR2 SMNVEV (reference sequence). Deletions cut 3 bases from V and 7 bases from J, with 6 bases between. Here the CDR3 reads CASSLRVGELFF. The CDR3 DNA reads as TGTGCCAGCAGTTTGAGGGTCGGGGAGCTGTTTTTT.

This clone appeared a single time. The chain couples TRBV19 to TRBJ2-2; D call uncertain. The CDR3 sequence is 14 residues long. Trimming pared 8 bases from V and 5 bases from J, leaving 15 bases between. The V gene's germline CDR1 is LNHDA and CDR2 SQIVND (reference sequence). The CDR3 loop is CASRGSRRTGELFF. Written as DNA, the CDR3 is TGTGCCAGTCGCGGCAGCCGTCGGACCGGGGAGCTGTTTTTT.

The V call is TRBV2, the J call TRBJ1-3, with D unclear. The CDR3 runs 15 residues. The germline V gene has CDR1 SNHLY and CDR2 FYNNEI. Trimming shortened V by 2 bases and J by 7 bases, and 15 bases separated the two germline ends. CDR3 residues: CASSEKRGSINTIYF. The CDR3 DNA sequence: TGTGCCAGCAGTGAAAAACGAGGCAGCATCAACACCATATATTTT.

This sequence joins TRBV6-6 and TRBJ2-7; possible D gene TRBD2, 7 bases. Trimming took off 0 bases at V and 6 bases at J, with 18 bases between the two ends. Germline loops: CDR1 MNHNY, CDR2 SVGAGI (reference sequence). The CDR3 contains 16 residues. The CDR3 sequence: CASSYSGGGGIGEQYF. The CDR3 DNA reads TGTGCCAGCAGTTACTCGGGAGGGGGTGGTATTGGCGAGCAGTACTTC.

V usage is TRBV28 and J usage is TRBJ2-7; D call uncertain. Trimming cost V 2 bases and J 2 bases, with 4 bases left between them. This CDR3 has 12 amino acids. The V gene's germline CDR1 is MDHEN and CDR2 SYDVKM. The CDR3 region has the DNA TGTGCCAGCAGTTTAGGAGCCTACGAGCAGTACTTC. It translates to CASSLGAYEQYF.

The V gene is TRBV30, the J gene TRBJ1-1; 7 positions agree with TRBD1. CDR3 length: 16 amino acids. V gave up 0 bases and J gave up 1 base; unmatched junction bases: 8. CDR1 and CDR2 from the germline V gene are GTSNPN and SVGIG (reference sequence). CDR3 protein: CAWSVLGGKWNTEAFF. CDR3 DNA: TGTGCCTGGAGTGTATTAGGGGGCAAGTGGAACACTGAAGCTTTCTTT.

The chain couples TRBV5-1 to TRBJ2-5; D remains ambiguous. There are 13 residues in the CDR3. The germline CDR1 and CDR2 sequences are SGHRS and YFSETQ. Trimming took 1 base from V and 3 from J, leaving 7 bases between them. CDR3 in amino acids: CASSLRGEETQYF. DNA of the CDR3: TGCGCCAGCAGCTTGCGAGGAGAAGAGACCCAGTACTTC.

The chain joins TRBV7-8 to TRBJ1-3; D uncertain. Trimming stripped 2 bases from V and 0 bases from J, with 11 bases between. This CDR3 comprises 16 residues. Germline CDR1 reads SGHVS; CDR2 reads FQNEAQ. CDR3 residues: CASSLNLQSSGNTIYF. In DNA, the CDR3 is TGTGCCAGCAGCTTAAACTTACAGAGCTCTGGAAACACCATATATTTT.

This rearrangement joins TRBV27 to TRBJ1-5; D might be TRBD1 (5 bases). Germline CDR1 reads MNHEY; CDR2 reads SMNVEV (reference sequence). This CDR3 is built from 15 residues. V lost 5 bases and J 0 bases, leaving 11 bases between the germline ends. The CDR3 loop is CASSKGQFSNQPQHF. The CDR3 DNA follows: TGTGCCAGCAGTAAGGGGCAGTTTAGCAATCAGCCCCAGCATTTT.